The present T cell receptor beta chain was sequenced within a study of CD8+ T cells in alopecia areata (dated by TCRdb to between 2018 and 2020). About the full investigation: Treated patients were enrolled in an open-label pilot trial of oral tofacitinib, 5 to 10 mg twice daily, for moderate-to-severe alopecia areata. Tofacitinib was administered for 6 to 18 months, and 6 months of follow-up off drug were then conducted to assess delayed response and recurrence. The SALT score, which quantifies the percentage of affected scalp surface area, was used to measure disease severity in treated patients. The study used high-throughput TCRbeta sequencing to examine T cell clonal expansion in alopecia areata, in both the C3H/HeJ mouse model and human patients. Scalp tissue and sorted CD4+ and CD8+ peripheral blood T cells from patchy and totalis/universalis alopecia areata patients and from healthy controls were covered by human TCRbeta sequencing. Biopsies were taken from tofacitinib-treated patients at baseline and at 4 and 24 weeks of treatment, and a later scalp biopsy was taken in several of the tofacitinib-treated patients. Scalp clonality was compared across normal scalp (n=4), patchy alopecia areata scalp (n=8), and alopecia totalis/universalis scalp (n=8). RNA came from the PAXgene miRNA kit for fixed scalp, the miRNeasy kit for PBMCs, and the RNeasy kit for mouse skin. TCRbeta CDR3 regions were amplified by immunoSEQ multiplex PCR using 35 Vbeta forward and 13 Jbeta reverse primers. Study-wide conclusions, independent of this receptor: Shared TCR sequences between patients were less evident than in mice, which may be partly attributable to HLA diversity in the patient population. With tofacitinib, both scalp clonality and the number of expanded CD8+ clones among the top 100 scalp clones went down significantly. Resident alphabeta T cells in normal human skin are also sequenced, complicating scalp TCR repertoire analysis, unlike mouse skin dominated by gammadelta T cells. Many expanded lesional clones were found to persist in scalp and blood during tofacitinib treatment, and relapse after treatment cessation may be partly explained by this persistence. Because the treated cohort was small and had only one nonresponder, larger studies are needed to examine links between baseline CD8+ expansion and response. Compared with normal scalp, lesional scalp, particularly in alopecia totalis/universalis, had higher clonality and more expanded CD8+ clones, which suggests antigenic drive.

The time point label for this specimen denotes: about 4 weeks on oral tofacitinib. The treatment or condition label of this sample denotes: oral pan-JAK inhibitor, 5-10 mg twice daily. Lesional scalp punch biopsies and peripheral blood were obtained from alopecia areata patients. PBMCs were isolated by density centrifugation and stained for CD3, CD4 and CD8, after which CD4+ and CD8+ T cells were sorted on a FACSAria. Concerning this clone: Its antigen is unknown. No per-base quality is available; no much larger clone lies one base away.

CDR1 and CDR2 (ENHRY, SYGVKD) derive from the germline V gene. Its CDR3 holds 17 amino acids, cysteine through phenylalanine. Solely the CDR3 DNA is kept, with 51 bases framed from the first base. The library was made by the immunoSEQ multiplex PCR assay. For TCR sequencing, RNA was extracted from every sample and reverse transcribed into cDNA to serve as template. First-strand cDNA was synthesized with SuperScript III using a 2:1 mix of oligo-dT and random hexamers. Amplification bias was assessed with a synthetic immune receptor repertoire, and residual bias was removed computationally. Per the original workflow: Raw reads were preprocessed for error removal, and CDR3 was defined according to IMGT conventions as running from the conserved cysteine to phenylalanine. Clonality was calculated as 1 minus Shannon entropy normalized by log2 of the number of productive unique TCRs. CD4 or CD8 identity of scalp clones was inferred by cross-referencing scalp TCRbeta sequences with sorted blood CD4 and CD8 repertoires. TCRdb's version of the immuneACCESS table is confined to in-frame rearrangements and falls short of the full clone set. An unresolved V gene accounts for under half of the shortfall where checked; the remainder is of unknown origin. Clone size and the V and J calls come from that table; the DNA yielded D and trimming. For this sample the table gives about 210,000 clones, of which approximately 57% were detected only once. The ten largest clones capture more than 1.5% of the sample.

Material: CD4+ T cells sorted from blood, obtained at week 4, from a patient treated with tofacitinib. The rearrangement combines TRBV10-3 with TRBJ2-5; the D region is possibly TRBD1 or TRBD2, each matching across 5 bases. The last part of the DNA fits TRBJ2-7 better; the J call may be wrong. The clonotype originates from a human donor with alopecia areata. This receptor carries the CDR3 CAISEFTGREYGGEQYF. The sequenced DNA: TGTGCCATCAGTGAGTTTACGGGACGGGAATACGGCGGCGAGCAGTACTTC.